The 23 T cell receptor beta chains listed next were all sequenced from one sample in a study of cytomegalovirus exposure and HLA in healthy donors. PCR involved 60 Vbeta and 13 Jbeta primers. The table came from immunoSEQ multiplex PCR; TCRdb's copy has only in-frame clones and leaves some out. The sample records a few hundred thousand clones, 77% being singletons. Material: PBMCs. The receptors shown here come from a woman aged 60 to 75 in good health and CMV-seropositive.

This chain joins TRBV7-2 and TRBJ1-1; perhaps TRBD1 as D (6 bases). The CDR3 runs 14 residues. Per germline, CDR1 SGHTA and CDR2 FQGNSA. Trimming removed 3 bases at V and 5 bases at J, with 13 bases between. The CDR3, as DNA: TGTGCCAGCAGCTTTGAGGACAGTTGGACTGAAGCTTTCTTT. This sequence encodes CASSFEDSWTEAFF. The complete variable domain, with remaining parts taken from reference TRBV7-2 and TRBJ1-1, reads GAGVSQSPSNKVTEKGKDVELRCDPISGHTALYWYRQSLGQGLEFLIYFQGNSAPDKSGLPSDRFSAERTGGSVSTLTIQRTQQEDSAVYLCASSFEDSWTEAFFGQGTRLTVV.

J is TRBJ2-3 and V is TRBV4-2; 13 bases agree with TRBD2. V lost 6 bases to trimming and J lost 6 bases; unmatched junction nucleotides: 9. CDR3 length equals 16 residues. Germline V gene lookup returns CDR1 LGHNA and CDR2 YNFKEQ. DNA for the CDR3: TGTGCCAGCAGAGAGACTAGCGGGGGGCCCAAGGATACGCAGTATTTT. Its protein is CASRETSGGPKDTQYF.

This chain uses TRBV30 with TRBJ2-1, with D perhaps matching TRBD2 (6 bases). This CDR3 spans 14 amino acids. Trimming took off 5 bases at V and 6 bases at J, with 17 bases between the two ends. CDR1 and CDR2 from the germline V gene are GTSNPN and SVGIG (reference sequence). As DNA, the CDR3 is TGTGCCTGGGGTCCCAAGCGGGCATCCAATGAGCAGTTCTTC. Protein sequence: CAWGPKRASNEQFF. The complete variable domain, with remaining parts taken from reference TRBV30 and TRBJ2-1, reads SQTIHQWPATLVQPVGSPLSLECTVEGTSNPNLYWYRQAAGRGLQLLFYSVGIGQISSEVPQNLSASRPQDRQFILSSKKLLLSDSGFYLCAWGPKRASNEQFFGPGTRLTVL.

The chain recombines TRBV10-3 with TRBJ1-1; 9 bases match TRBD1. Germline V lookup: CDR1 ENHRY, CDR2 SYGVKD. Trimming took 6 bases from V and 7 from J; bases not matched to a gene: 9. CDR3 size: 14 residues. Here the CDR3 DNA reads TGTGCCATCAGAGGGACAGGGCCGGCAGTTGAAGCTTTCTTT. It is translated as CAIRGTGPAVEAFF.

This clone appeared once. V is TRBV7-2 and J is TRBJ1-2; D remains ambiguous. V gave up 5 bases and J gave up 4 bases, with 20 bases separating them. Germline assignment: CDR1 SGHTA and CDR2 FQGNSA. The CDR3 has 16 residues. The CDR3 sequence: CASSPLPRAGSYGYTF. For the CDR3, the DNA is TGTGCCAGCAGCCCACTCCCGAGGGCCGGCAGCTATGGCTACACCTTC.

The gene calls are TRBV10-3 and TRBJ1-5, with D unclear. The CDR3 totals 15 residues. The V gene lost 10 bases and the J gene lost 4 bases, with 20 bases spanning the gap. Per the germline V gene, CDR1 is ENHRY and CDR2 is SYGVKD. The CDR3 DNA follows: TGTGCCACTCGCGCGGACGGGAATTGGAATCAGCCCCAGCATTTT. Amino acid sequence: CATRADGNWNQPQHF.

This clone has a single count. The genes are TRBV6-1 and TRBJ2-4; TRBD2 aligns across 8 bases. V shed 1 base and J 9 bases; nucleotides not matched to a gene: 11. CDR1 and CDR2 from the germline V gene are MNHNS and SASEGT. The CDR3 has 16 residues. The CDR3 nucleotides are TGTGCCAGCAGTGAAGTGGGCCGGGGGGGACCAAGCATTCAGTACTTC. Translated: CASSEVGRGGPSIQYF.

This sequence joins TRBV19 and TRBJ2-1, with 7 bases aligning to TRBD1. CDR3 length equals 14 residues. Germline assignment: CDR1 LNHDA and CDR2 SQIVND (reference sequence). V dropped 7 bases and J dropped 4; count of bases not matched to a gene: 7. As DNA, the CDR3 is TGTGCCAGTAAAGAGGACAGGTTTTACAATGAGCAGTTCTTC. This gives the protein CASKEDRFYNEQFF.

This CDR3 reads CASSKALGGYTF. The CDR3 DNA reads TGTGCCAGCAGCAAAGCCCTTGGTGGCTACACCTTC. The chain joins TRBV7-9 to TRBJ1-2; D remains ambiguous. This CDR3 is built from 12 residues. Germline V gives CDR1 SEHNR, CDR2 FQNEAQ (reference sequence). V gave up 5 bases and J gave up 7 bases, with 11 bases separating them.

The V call is TRBV7-2, the J call TRBJ2-7; TRBD1 might be the D (6 bases). V was cut by 2 bases and J by 4 bases, with 15 bases left in between. Germline V gives CDR1 SGHTA, CDR2 FQGNSA. The length of the CDR3 is 15 residues. CDR3 sequence: CASSLSFGQGYEQYF. The CDR3 DNA is TGTGCCAGCAGCTTATCTTTTGGTCAGGGGTACGAGCAGTACTTC.

This clone is a singleton in its sample. The V and J genes are TRBV27 and TRBJ2-4; tentative D call: TRBD2 (7 bases). The germline V and J ends were trimmed by 4 bases and 5 bases, with 12 bases remaining between them. CDR3 length equals 14 residues. Germline CDR1 MNHEY, CDR2 SMNVEV (reference sequence). CDR3 sequence (DNA): TGTGCCAGCAGTTATACAGGGAGGGAAAACATTCAGTACTTC. It codes for CASSYTGRENIQYF.

V is TRBV5-1 and J is TRBJ2-5; D remains unclear. Germline V gives CDR1 SGHRS, CDR2 YFSETQ. This CDR3 has 11 amino acids. Trimming cost V 5 bases and J 4 bases, with 6 bases left between them. CDR3 region: CASRRLETQYF. The CDR3 DNA follows: TGCGCCAGCAGGCGGTTAGAGACCCAGTACTTC.

The rearrangement links TRBV5-1 to TRBJ1-5; 8 nucleotides agree with TRBD1. V was clipped by 1 base and J by 3 bases; unmatched bases: 3. Germline V gene sequence: CDR1 SGHRS, CDR2 YFSETQ. This CDR3 has 15 residues. In DNA form, the CDR3 reads TGCGCCAGCAGCTTGACGACAGGGGTCAATCAGCCCCAGCATTTT. Its translation: CASSLTTGVNQPQHF.

This clone was counted once. The chain links TRBV28 to TRBJ1-3; D is perhaps TRBD1 (5 bases). This CDR3 spans 14 amino acids. The germline V gene encodes CDR1 MDHEN and CDR2 SYDVKM. The ends were cut back, 5 bases at V and 4 bases at J, with 12 bases in the middle. In DNA, the CDR3 is TGTGCCAGCAGTCCCCAGGGTTTAGGAAACACCATATATTTT. It translates to CASSPQGLGNTIYF.

The chain links TRBV28 to TRBJ1-2, with D maybe TRBD1 (6 bases). The CDR3 sequence is 13 residues long. The ends were cut back, 3 bases at V and 8 bases at J, with 13 bases in the middle. CDR1 and CDR2 (germline): MDHEN, SYDVKM. CDR3 nucleotide sequence: TGTGCCAGCAGTTTGGGGGGGGCTAGGGGCTACACCTTC. Protein sequence: CASSLGGARGYTF.

The CDR3 spells CAWGEGQPQHF. In DNA form, the CDR3 reads TGTGCCTGGGGGGAGGGTCAGCCCCAGCATTTT. V usage is TRBV30 and J usage is TRBJ1-5; D unclear. The CDR3 is 11 amino acids. The germline V gene encodes CDR1 GTSNPN and CDR2 SVGIG (reference sequence). Trimming shortened V by 5 bases and J by 6 bases, and 8 bases separated the two germline ends.

The rearrangement uses TRBV21-1 and TRBJ2-2; the table's D call, TRBD1, was not checked against the DNA. TRBV21-1 is shown as a pseudogene. This CDR3 has 13 residues. CDR3 sequence (DNA): TGTGCCAGCAGCTTCAGATACACCGGGGAGCTGTTTTTT. It translates to CASSFRYTGELFF.

The chain recombines TRBV2 with TRBJ2-7; TRBD1 might be the D (6 bases). The germline V gene has CDR1 SNHLY and CDR2 FYNNEI. V gave up 6 bases and J gave up 1 base, with 16 bases separating them. CDR3 length: 15 amino acids. CDR3 protein: CASRNRVGRSYEQYF. The CDR3 DNA sequence: TGTGCCAGCAGGAACAGGGTTGGTCGTTCCTACGAGCAGTACTTC.

V gene TRBV15 combines with J gene TRBJ1-6; 10 bases agree with TRBD1. V lost 0 bases and J lost 9; bases outside the gene matches: 2. CDR1 LNHNV and CDR2 YYDKDF come from the germline V gene (reference sequence). The CDR3 contains 15 residues. The CDR3 here is CATSRDDRGLSPLHF. Written as DNA, the CDR3 is TGTGCCACCAGCAGAGACGACAGGGGGCTTTCACCCCTCCACTTT. The full variable domain, its missing parts supplied by reference TRBV15 and TRBJ1-6, is DAMVIQNPRYQVTQFGKPVTLSCSQTLNHNVMYWYQQKSSQAPKLLFHYYDKDFNNEADTPDNFQSRRPNTSFCFLDIRSPGLGDTAMYLCATSRDDRGLSPLHFGNGTRLTVT.

The chain couples TRBV4-3 to TRBJ1-5, with TRBD1 matching 7 bases. The CDR3 consists of 16 residues. The V gene's germline CDR1 is LGHNA and CDR2 YSLEER. V trimming: 0 bases; J trimming: 4 bases; junction bases outside the gene matches: 6. The CDR3 DNA reads as TGCGCCAGCAGCCAAGATAGGGGGACAGCTAATCAGCCCCAGCATTTT. Residues: CASSQDRGTANQPQHF.

V is TRBV7-2 and J is TRBJ2-3, with 10 bases matching TRBD1. Germline lookup yields CDR1 SGHTA and CDR2 FQGNSA. With 5 bases clipped from V and 7 bases from J, the junction kept 12 bases outside the gene matches. This CDR3 has 16 amino acids. The CDR3 sequence is CASSASTGQGDNTQYF. CDR3 in DNA: TGTGCCAGCAGCGCCTCCACAGGACAGGGGGATAATACGCAGTATTTT.

V and J are TRBV7-9 and TRBJ2-5; D may be TRBD1 (5 bases). CDR3 length: 14 residues. Germline loops: CDR1 SEHNR, CDR2 FQNEAQ (reference sequence). Trimming left V 5 bases short and J 1 base short, with 11 bases between. CDR3 amino acids: CASSLGAVQETQYF. CDR3 DNA sequence: TGTGCCAGCAGCCTAGGGGCAGTCCAAGAGACCCAGTACTTC.

This clone has just one count. The J gene is TRBJ1-2, the V gene TRBV2; D is unclear. Germline V gene sequence: CDR1 SNHLY, CDR2 FYNNEI. CDR3 size: 13 residues. V was trimmed by 6 bases and J by 6 bases, leaving 14 bases between them. CDR3 in DNA: TGTGCCAGCAGGGAGGAAATAAGTGATGGCTACACCTTC. Amino acid sequence: CASREEISDGYTF.